This TCR beta chain was obtained from a study of shared clonotypes between healthy human individuals. About the study: The cohort comprised a couple of women and a few men. Their ages spanned 18 to 49 years. CD4 naive cells filled three plates per donor, CD4 memory three, CD8 naive two and CD8 memory one.

Using immunoSEQ multiplex PCR, the repertoire was profiled, and TCRdb retains in-frame clones only, with some absent. The sample contains over 1.5 million clones, 98% of which appear only once. There were no recent acute infections or vaccinations among the donors, who were healthy HIV-negative adults. The CDR3 spans 15 residues. Germline V CDR1 and CDR2: SGDLS, YYNGEE. Trimming at V came to 3 bases and at J to 2 bases, leaving 3 bases not matched to a gene. The chain employs TRBV9 and TRBJ1-2, with TRBD1 matching 11 bases. The sample comprised naive CD4+ T cells sorted from blood. Subset of the sample: CD45RA+ positively selected. The origin of this receptor is a man aged 30-40 years in good health. The CDR3 DNA reads TGTGCCAGCAGCGGGACAGGGGGCAAGAACTATGGCTACACCTTC. It translates to CASSGTGGKNYGYTF.